A selection of T cell receptor beta chains follows, all from one sample in a study of blood T cell repertoires in COVID-19. Assay: immunoSEQ multiplex PCR; the TCRdb copy retains only in-frame clones and omits some. The sample holds tens of thousands of clones; 87% are singletons and the top ten take approximately 16%. The source material was peripheral blood. The source is a human donor in a cohort sampled during active COVID-19. CDR3s include the opening cysteine and the closing phenylalanine or tryptophan. D genes are given only for firm matches. A clone size is listed for some rows: how often the clone was seen (once, few, many), or a class if it is expanded.

j_call	d_call	v_call	clone_size	cdr3_nt	cdr3_aa
TRBJ2-7	-	TRBV7-9	once	TGTGCCAGCAGCGTCCCGGGGTGGGAGCAGTACTTC	CASSVPGWEQYF
TRBJ2-7	-	TRBV10-3	-	TGTGCCATCAGTGACCCGGGACAAACCTACGAGCAGTACTTC	CAISDPGQTYEQYF
TRBJ2-6	-	TRBV9	-	TGTGCCAGCAGAAGGGGTGTCACTGGGGCCAACGTCCTGACTTTC	CASRRGVTGANVLTF
TRBJ2-6	-	TRBV27	once	TGTGCCAGCAGCGACTACTCTGGGGCCAACGTCCTGACTTTC	CASSDYSGANVLTF
TRBJ2-1	TRBD2	TRBV11-2	-	TGTGCCAGCAGCTTAGTACTAGCGGGGGGTTTGAGCTCCTACAATGAGCAGTTCTTC	CASSLVLAGGLSSYNEQFF
TRBJ2-1	TRBD2	TRBV3-1/TRBV3-2	once	TGTGCCAGCAGCCCCAGGAGCGGGGGCTACAATGAGCAGTTCTTC	CASSPRSGGYNEQFF
TRBJ1-1	TRBD1	TRBV9	-	TGTGCCAGCAGCAAAGGACAGGGTTTTGAAGCTTTCTTT	CASSKGQGFEAFF
TRBJ2-7	TRBD2	TRBV9	-	TGTGCCAGCAGCCCAGGGGCGGTGGGACTAGCGGGAGGGAGGAACTCCTACGAGCAGTACTTC	CASSPGAVGLAGGRNSYEQYF
TRBJ2-7	TRBD1	TRBV27	-	TGTGCCAGCAGCCGGGGACAGTCCTACGAGCAGTACTTC	CASSRGQSYEQYF
TRBJ2-5	-	TRBV6-6	-	TGTGCCAGCAGTTACTCAGGGGGATCGGGAGAGACCCAGTACTTC	CASSYSGGSGETQYF
TRBJ2-3	TRBD2	TRBV4-1	-	TGCGCCAGCAGCCTGAGGATAGCGGGAGAAACCACAGATACGCAGTATTTT	CASSLRIAGETTDTQYF
TRBJ2-7	-	TRBV7-8	-	TGTGCCAGCAGCACCCCATTGGAGAGGGCTGTAGATGCCTACGAGCAGTACTTC	CASSTPLERAVDAYEQYF
TRBJ1-2	-	TRBV7-2	-	TGTGCCAGCAGCTTATCAAACGGTGGCTATGGCTACACCTTC	CASSLSNGGYGYTF
TRBJ2-7	-	TRBV5-4	once	TGTGCCAGCAGCTTGGTCAGTTTGCCCTACGAGCAGTACTTC	CASSLVSLPYEQYF
TRBJ2-5	-	TRBV6-5	-	TGTGCCAGCAGTTCCCCCCGACTAGAAGAGACCCAGTACTTC	CASSSPRLEETQYF
TRBJ2-7	TRBD2	TRBV7-8	-	TGTGCCAGCAGTCGTGGGACTAGCGGGAGCTACGAGCAGTACTTC	CASSRGTSGSYEQYF
TRBJ1-1	-	TRBV18	-	TGTGCCAGCTCGGAGAGGACTGAAGCTTTCTTT	CASSERTEAFF
TRBJ2-3	-	TRBV5-4	-	TGTGCCAGCAGCTTTCCCGGGAAGGCACAAGATACGCAGTATTTT	CASSFPGKAQDTQYF
TRBJ2-2	TRBD2	TRBV3-1/TRBV3-2	-	TGTGCCAGCAGCCAAGATTCACTAGCGGTGCGAACCGGGGAGCTGTTTTTT	CASSQDSLAVRTGELFF
TRBJ1-2	-	TRBV12-2	-	TGTGCAAGTCGCTTAGGATCCGGGTCTGCGCGGGGCTACACCTTC	CASRLGSGSARGYTF
TRBJ2-1	-	TRBV6-4	-	TGTGCCAGCAGTGACTCCGCGGTAAGCTCCTACAATGAGCAGTTCTTC	CASSDSAVSSYNEQFF
TRBJ1-2	TRBD1	TRBV6-4	-	TGTGCCAGCAGTGACTCGACAGGGGGAATCTATGGCTACACCTTC	CASSDSTGGIYGYTF
TRBJ1-6	-	TRBV9	-	TGTGCCAGCAGCGTAGGGCAGGGATATAATTCACCCCTCCACTTT	CASSVGQGYNSPLHF
TRBJ1-1	-	TRBV5-4	-	TGTGCCAGCAGCTTGGAGGCGGGAAGAGGGAACACTGAAGCTTTCTTT	CASSLEAGRGNTEAFF
TRBJ1-5	-	TRBV2	-	TGTGCCAGCAGGGCCCTCGGGGACAATCAGCCCCAGCATTTT	CASRALGDNQPQHF
TRBJ2-2	TRBD2	TRBV5-4	-	TGTGCCAGCAGCCCCCGGGGAGGGTCGAGTACCGGGGAGCTGTTTTTT	CASSPRGGSSTGELFF
TRBJ2-7	TRBD1	TRBV2	-	TGTGCCAGCAGTGAATCTTTAACCCCGGACAGGGGGCTTTTCTACGAGCAGTACTTC	CASSESLTPDRGLFYEQYF
TRBJ2-7	-	TRBV28	-	TGTGCCAGCAGCTCGCGAAATTCCTACGAGCAGTACTTC	CASSSRNSYEQYF
TRBJ2-3	-	TRBV5-1	-	TGCGCCAGCAGCTGGGACTTTTCAGATACGCAGTATTTT	CASSWDFSDTQYF
TRBJ1-3	-	TRBV5-1	-	TGCGCCAGCAGCCCGACACCCGCAGGGGACACCATATATTTT	CASSPTPAGDTIYF
TRBJ1-2	-	TRBV27	-	TGTGCCAGCAAAGCTACGACGGGGGGGCTCTATGGCTACACCTTC	CASKATTGGLYGYTF